The rows below give T cell receptor beta chains drawn from one sample of a study of T cell repertoires in cytomegalovirus infection. TCRdb passed the reads through MiXCR, listing each CDR3 protein once. The repertoire includes 310,000 or so distinct CDR3 sequences, roughly 24% of them detected once, and around 14% sits in the top ten. The sequencing sample was made of PBMCs. The source of these receptors is a human donor in good health (CMV status not recorded). Some clones in this sample may be carry-over from other donors' samples. Both conserved end residues are part of each CDR3. Size tells how often a clone was seen (once, few, many) or the class of an expanded clone, and some rows leave it out.

J gene | V gene | clone size | CDR3 protein
TRBJ2-2 | TRBV7-9 | many | CASRIQGATGELFF
TRBJ1-2 | TRBV7-2 | many | CASSPDKNYGYTF
TRBJ1-5 | TRBV7-9 | . | CASSPGTGGDQPQHF
TRBJ2-6 | TRBV20-1 | few | CSARESSGGGGANVLTF
TRBJ2-1 | TRBV6-6 | . | CASSFQRGTEQFF
TRBJ2-3 | TRBV20-1 | . | CSAKRGYSTDTQYF
TRBJ2-6 | TRBV7-2 | many | CASSIVGGSSGANVLTF
TRBJ2-7 | TRBV20-1 | . | CSARAGESSYEQYF
TRBJ2-7 | TRBV9 | . | CASSATGNAQYF
TRBJ2-7 | TRBV11-2 | few | CASRSIAGQYF
TRBJ1-1 | TRBV7-8 | many | CASSTRDTGPGGRFF
TRBJ2-1 | TRBV19 | few | CATHPDRAVEQFF
TRBJ2-1 | TRBV12-3/TRBV12-4 | few | CASSPKGQGAVDEQFF
TRBJ1-5 | TRBV7-2 | many | CASSLVGANQPQHF
TRBJ2-1 | TRBV28 | few | CASTLEGGRAKQFF
TRBJ2-2 | TRBV2 | few | CASRILRTGELFF
TRBJ1-1 | TRBV20-1 | . | CSNPGPLNTEAFF
TRBJ2-7 | TRBV2 | few | CASTRQGVPTYEQYF
TRBJ1-1 | TRBV6-2/TRBV6-3 | many | CASSPPQAAMNTEAFF
TRBJ2-2 | TRBV27 | few | CASSFFGTRIGDTGELFF
TRBJ2-1 | TRBV7-8 | many | CASSYRRTRSYNEQFF
TRBJ2-7 | TRBV5-6 | few | CASSQGRQGALSEQYF
TRBJ1-1 | TRBV7-9 | . | CASSLVEGAAEAFF
TRBJ2-1 | TRBV6-2/TRBV6-3 | few | CASRRTGGVNEQFF
TRBJ2-1 | TRBV6-5 | . | CASSYAIAGGPGNEQFF
TRBJ2-7 | TRBV5-6 | . | CASSSPGLAELPGSYEQYF
TRBJ2-5 | TRBV6-2/TRBV6-3 | once | CASRPGRWQETQYF
TRBJ2-7 | TRBV6-2/TRBV6-3 | few | CASSNPGRYEGEQYF
TRBJ1-1 | TRBV7-8 | many | CASSLSLFSAFF
TRBJ1-5 | TRBV5-3 | . | CASNHRGSNQPQHF
TRBJ2-7 | TRBV28 | few | CASSSPSLAGYSYEQYF
TRBJ2-1 | TRBV28 | many | CASSLIGTSGSLRQFF
TRBJ2-1 | TRBV11-2 | few | CASRSPRDGTYNEQFF
TRBJ2-3 | TRBV29-1 | few | CSVEVTSRGTQYF
TRBJ2-2 | TRBV10-3 | . | CAISVVSGTGELFF
TRBJ2-1 | TRBV7-4 | many | CASSLDHRGRRNEQFF
TRBJ2-7 | TRBV27 | few | CASRGDRGWNYEQYF
TRBJ2-7 | TRBV19 | . | CASTQTVGTRGNYEQYF
TRBJ1-4 | TRBV10-2 | . | CASSESVTGEVEKLFF
TRBJ2-1 | TRBV27 | many | CASTKDRTSYNEQFF
TRBJ2-3 | TRBV12-3/TRBV12-4 | . | CASSFVTDTQYF
TRBJ2-7 | TRBV11-2 | . | CASSQAVAYEQYF
TRBJ2-1 | TRBV7-8 | many | CASSSQGKTSNEQFF
TRBJ2-7 | TRBV11-2 | few | CASSLVAALARGEQYF
TRBJ2-7 | TRBV20-1 | . | CSPGLAYEQYF
TRBJ2-2 | TRBV6-2/TRBV6-3 | few | CASSSGTGFGGELFF
TRBJ2-6 | TRBV5-1 | . | CASSLAGVAGAGANVLTF
TRBJ2-5 | TRBV7-2 | many | CASSLSGQGGETQYF
TRBJ1-5 | TRBV5-6 | few | CASSVAVLGGQPQHF
TRBJ1-3 | TRBV4-1 | . | CASSQSSARYSGNTIYF
TRBJ1-2 | TRBV7-9 | . | CASSSPGQGLGYTF
TRBJ2-5 | TRBV4-1 | few | CASSQDATDRQETQYF
TRBJ2-7 | TRBV12-3/TRBV12-4 | . | CASSFLDRGSYEQYF
TRBJ1-4 | TRBV28 | . | CASSLQGFREKLFF
TRBJ1-2 | TRBV12-3/TRBV12-4 | many | CASSPDRQYGYTF
TRBJ2-1 | TRBV11-1 | . | CASSNGPTEQFF